The rows below give T cell receptor beta chains drawn from one sample of a study of blood T cell repertoires in COVID-19. Profiled with immunoSEQ multiplex PCR; TCRdb holds only in-frame clones, not every one. The sample lists approximately 250,000 clones, 70% to 90% occurring once. Sequencing was performed on peripheral blood. These receptors originate from a man aged 35-49 years with acute or convalescent COVID-19. Each CDR3 is given with its conserved first and last residue. The D gene is left open where the match is weak. Where a row states a size, it is once, few, many or the class of an expanded clone; other rows omit it.

v_call: TRBV7-2
d_call: TRBD1
clone_size: -
j_call: TRBJ2-1
cdr3_aa: CASSSTDRVEFF
cdr3_nt: TGTGCCAGCAGCTCCACTGACAGGGTTGAGTTCTTC

v_call: TRBV11-2
d_call: TRBD1
clone_size: -
j_call: TRBJ1-2
cdr3_aa: CASSLSSGGLNYGYTF
cdr3_nt: TGTGCCAGCAGCTTATCGTCAGGGGGCCTTAACTATGGCTACACCTTC

v_call: TRBV12-3/TRBV12-4
d_call: TRBD1
clone_size: -
j_call: TRBJ1-2
cdr3_aa: CTSSWDRSGYTF
cdr3_nt: TGTACCAGCAGTTGGGACAGGTCTGGCTACACCTTC

v_call: TRBV29-1
d_call: -
clone_size: -
j_call: TRBJ1-3
cdr3_aa: CSVEADTGNTIYF
cdr3_nt: TGCAGCGTTGAAGCGGACACTGGAAACACCATATATTTT

v_call: TRBV2
d_call: -
clone_size: -
j_call: TRBJ2-7
cdr3_aa: CAGGATEQYF
cdr3_nt: TGTGCCGGAGGGGCTACCGAGCAGTACTTC

v_call: TRBV7-9
d_call: -
clone_size: -
j_call: TRBJ1-5
cdr3_aa: CASSPARDQPQHF
cdr3_nt: TGTGCCAGCAGCCCCGCTCGGGATCAGCCCCAGCATTTT

v_call: TRBV19
d_call: TRBD2
clone_size: -
j_call: TRBJ2-3
cdr3_aa: CASSIGLAGPEGDTQYF
cdr3_nt: TGTGCCAGTAGTATAGGCCTAGCGGGGCCGGAGGGAGATACGCAGTATTTT

v_call: TRBV2
d_call: TRBD1
clone_size: -
j_call: TRBJ2-7
cdr3_aa: CASSPRTGRSHEQYF
cdr3_nt: TGTGCCAGCAGTCCGCGGACAGGGAGAAGCCACGAGCAGTACTTC

v_call: TRBV4-3
d_call: TRBD2
clone_size: once
j_call: TRBJ2-7
cdr3_aa: CASSQWTSGSYEQYF
cdr3_nt: TGCGCCAGCAGCCAGTGGACTAGCGGTTCCTACGAGCAGTACTTC

v_call: TRBV4-2
d_call: TRBD2
clone_size: once
j_call: TRBJ2-1
cdr3_aa: CASSLLSGGINNEQFF
cdr3_nt: TGTGCCAGCAGCCTTTTGAGCGGGGGTATAAACAATGAGCAGTTCTTC

v_call: TRBV5-1
d_call: -
clone_size: -
j_call: TRBJ1-3
cdr3_aa: CASSLAGGPGNTIYF
cdr3_nt: TGCGCCAGCAGCTTGGCCGGGGGGCCTGGAAACACCATATATTTT

v_call: TRBV4-1
d_call: -
clone_size: once
j_call: TRBJ1-4
cdr3_aa: CASSQEGGANEKLFF
cdr3_nt: TGCGCCAGCAGCCAAGAAGGGGGGGCTAATGAAAAACTGTTTTTT

v_call: TRBV7-9
d_call: TRBD1
clone_size: -
j_call: TRBJ2-5
cdr3_aa: CASSSGDRGREETQYF
cdr3_nt: TGTGCCAGCAGCTCCGGGGACAGGGGGAGGGAAGAGACCCAGTACTTC

v_call: TRBV29-1
d_call: TRBD1
clone_size: -
j_call: TRBJ1-1
cdr3_aa: CSVGENRGTEAFF
cdr3_nt: TGCAGCGTTGGCGAGAACAGGGGCACTGAAGCTTTCTTT

v_call: TRBV5-4
d_call: -
clone_size: -
j_call: TRBJ1-2
cdr3_aa: CASSLGANYGYTF
cdr3_nt: TGTGCCAGCAGTTTAGGGGCCAACTATGGCTACACCTTC

v_call: TRBV6-5
d_call: -
clone_size: once
j_call: TRBJ1-1
cdr3_aa: CASRKGTEAFF
cdr3_nt: TGTGCCAGCAGAAAGGGGACTGAAGCTTTCTTT

v_call: TRBV9
d_call: -
clone_size: -
j_call: TRBJ1-3
cdr3_aa: CASSVERGPSGNTIYF
cdr3_nt: TGTGCCAGCAGCGTAGAGCGGGGACCCTCTGGAAACACCATATATTTT

v_call: TRBV3-1/TRBV3-2
d_call: TRBD2
clone_size: -
j_call: TRBJ2-7
cdr3_aa: CASSQTGGPRYEQYF
cdr3_nt: TGTGCCAGCAGCCAAACGGGGGGGCCTCGCTACGAGCAGTACTTC

v_call: TRBV30
d_call: -
clone_size: -
j_call: TRBJ2-1
cdr3_aa: CAWARSGLSNEQFF
cdr3_nt: TGTGCCTGGGCCAGGAGCGGCCTTAGCAATGAGCAGTTCTTC

v_call: TRBV6-5
d_call: -
clone_size: -
j_call: TRBJ1-1
cdr3_aa: CASRWVGNTEAFF
cdr3_nt: TGTGCCAGCAGGTGGGTGGGCAACACTGAAGCTTTCTTT

v_call: TRBV7-9
d_call: -
clone_size: -
j_call: TRBJ2-1
cdr3_aa: CASSLRDNEQFF
cdr3_nt: TGTGCCAGCAGCTTAAGAGACAATGAGCAGTTCTTC

v_call: TRBV28
d_call: TRBD1
clone_size: once
j_call: TRBJ1-3
cdr3_aa: CASSIQGALGNTIYF
cdr3_nt: TGTGCCAGCAGCATACAGGGGGCTCTTGGAAACACCATATATTTT

v_call: TRBV6-2/TRBV6-3
d_call: TRBD1
clone_size: -
j_call: TRBJ1-5
cdr3_aa: CASSYVSGGDLYGQPQHF
cdr3_nt: TGTGCCAGCAGTTACGTGTCAGGGGGAGATTTATATGGTCAGCCCCAGCATTTT

v_call: TRBV5-1
d_call: -
clone_size: -
j_call: TRBJ2-7
cdr3_aa: CASSLGGAGGSYEQYF
cdr3_nt: TGCGCCAGCAGCTTGGGCGGGGCCGGCGGGTCCTACGAGCAGTACTTC

v_call: TRBV28
d_call: -
clone_size: -
j_call: TRBJ1-4
cdr3_aa: CASSANRATNEKLFF
cdr3_nt: TGTGCCAGCAGTGCCAACAGGGCAACTAATGAAAAACTGTTTTTT

v_call: TRBV10-2
d_call: TRBD2
clone_size: -
j_call: TRBJ2-2
cdr3_aa: CASSGRLAGGQNTGELFF
cdr3_nt: TGCGCCAGCAGTGGGCGACTAGCGGGGGGCCAGAACACCGGGGAGCTGTTTTTT

v_call: TRBV30
d_call: -
clone_size: -
j_call: TRBJ2-5
cdr3_aa: CAWSTQPETQYF
cdr3_nt: TGTGCCTGGAGTACACAGCCAGAGACCCAGTACTTC

v_call: TRBV28
d_call: TRBD1
clone_size: -
j_call: TRBJ2-7
cdr3_aa: CASYRGSYEQYF
cdr3_nt: TGTGCCTCATACAGGGGGTCCTACGAGCAGTACTTC

v_call: TRBV18
d_call: TRBD1
clone_size: -
j_call: TRBJ1-1
cdr3_aa: CASSNSGGNTEAFF
cdr3_nt: TGTGCCAGCTCAAACTCAGGGGGGAACACTGAAGCTTTCTTT

v_call: TRBV7-2
d_call: TRBD2
clone_size: -
j_call: TRBJ2-3
cdr3_aa: CASSFISGRGGYTDTQYF
cdr3_nt: TGTGCCAGCAGCTTTATCTCCGGCCGGGGGGGTTACACAGATACGCAGTATTTT

v_call: TRBV15
d_call: -
clone_size: few
j_call: TRBJ1-1
cdr3_aa: CATSRDEGTPTRRAFF
cdr3_nt: TGTGCCACCAGCAGAGATGAGGGCACCCCAACCCGAAGGGCTTTCTTT

v_call: TRBV19
d_call: -
clone_size: many
j_call: TRBJ1-5
cdr3_aa: CASSGIGGQPQHF
cdr3_nt: TGTGCCAGTAGTGGAATCGGCGGGCAGCCCCAGCATTTT

v_call: TRBV19
d_call: -
clone_size: once
j_call: TRBJ2-1
cdr3_aa: CASHGRGTYNEQFF
cdr3_nt: TGTGCCAGCCACGGGAGAGGAACCTACAATGAGCAGTTCTTC

v_call: TRBV10-3
d_call: -
clone_size: -
j_call: TRBJ2-7
cdr3_aa: CAISEQGDYEQYF
cdr3_nt: TGTGCCATCAGTGAGCAAGGGGACTACGAGCAGTACTTC

v_call: TRBV5-1
d_call: TRBD2
clone_size: -
j_call: TRBJ2-3
cdr3_aa: CASSPRTSLLTDTQYF
cdr3_nt: TGCGCCAGCAGCCCCCGGACTAGCCTACTCACAGATACGCAGTATTTT

v_call: TRBV19
d_call: -
clone_size: -
j_call: TRBJ1-2
cdr3_aa: CASQRGSYTF
cdr3_nt: TGTGCCTCCCAGCGGGGGAGCTACACCTTC

v_call: TRBV19
d_call: TRBD1
clone_size: -
j_call: TRBJ1-2
cdr3_aa: CASSTRTGANYGYTF
cdr3_nt: TGTGCCAGTAGTACGCGGACAGGGGCTAACTATGGCTACACCTTC

v_call: TRBV7-9
d_call: -
clone_size: -
j_call: TRBJ2-5
cdr3_aa: CASSLNAGKETQYF
cdr3_nt: TGTGCCAGCAGCCTGAACGCGGGTAAAGAGACCCAGTACTTC

v_call: TRBV3-1/TRBV3-2
d_call: TRBD1
clone_size: once
j_call: TRBJ1-4
cdr3_aa: CASSQGKWRTGVEKLFF
cdr3_nt: TGTGCCAGCAGCCAAGGAAAATGGAGAACAGGGGTTGAAAAACTGTTTTTT

v_call: TRBV18
d_call: -
clone_size: -
j_call: TRBJ1-4
cdr3_aa: CASSPPSRARGLEKLFF
cdr3_nt: TGTGCCAGCTCACCACCGTCAAGGGCCAGGGGCCTAGAAAAACTGTTTTTT

v_call: TRBV30
d_call: -
clone_size: once
j_call: TRBJ2-2
cdr3_aa: CAWSPKRGANTGELFF
cdr3_nt: TGTGCCTGGAGTCCCAAGCGCGGGGCGAACACCGGGGAGCTGTTTTTT

v_call: TRBV28
d_call: -
clone_size: -
j_call: TRBJ1-1
cdr3_aa: CASGRTGPTEAFF
cdr3_nt: TGTGCCAGCGGGCGCACCGGCCCCACTGAAGCTTTCTTT

v_call: TRBV6-1
d_call: TRBD1
clone_size: -
j_call: TRBJ1-2
cdr3_aa: CASSERGAGGIGYGYTF
cdr3_nt: TGTGCCAGCAGTGAACGCGGGGCAGGGGGCATAGGCTATGGCTACACCTTC

v_call: TRBV20-1
d_call: TRBD2
clone_size: -
j_call: TRBJ2-3
cdr3_aa: CSASGSSGGARNTQYF
cdr3_nt: TGCAGTGCTAGTGGCTCCAGCGGGGGGGCCCGAAATACGCAGTATTTT

v_call: TRBV19
d_call: -
clone_size: -
j_call: TRBJ1-5
cdr3_aa: CASSLQGPQPQHF
cdr3_nt: TGTGCCAGTAGTTTACAGGGCCCTCAGCCCCAGCATTTT

v_call: TRBV6-1
d_call: -
clone_size: -
j_call: TRBJ1-4
cdr3_aa: CASSDFSGEKLFF
cdr3_nt: TGTGCCAGCAGTGATTTTAGCGGTGAAAAACTGTTTTTT

v_call: TRBV7-2
d_call: -
clone_size: -
j_call: TRBJ1-3
cdr3_aa: CASSSSTGYGNTIYF
cdr3_nt: TGTGCCAGCAGCTCTTCCACAGGGTATGGAAACACCATATATTTT

v_call: TRBV5-4
d_call: TRBD1
clone_size: -
j_call: TRBJ2-1
cdr3_aa: CASSQVGQGIDEQFF
cdr3_nt: TGTGCCAGCAGCCAAGTGGGACAGGGTATCGATGAGCAGTTCTTC

v_call: TRBV10-3
d_call: -
clone_size: few
j_call: TRBJ2-7
cdr3_aa: CATGQTYEQYF
cdr3_nt: TGTGCCACCGGACAGACCTACGAGCAGTACTTC

v_call: TRBV7-7
d_call: TRBD2
clone_size: -
j_call: TRBJ2-2
cdr3_aa: CASSPGTSGGPTNTGELFF
cdr3_nt: TGTGCTAGCAGCCCCGGGACTAGCGGGGGGCCGACGAACACCGGGGAGCTGTTTTTT

v_call: TRBV27
d_call: TRBD2
clone_size: -
j_call: TRBJ2-5
cdr3_aa: CASSLLSGAQETQYF
cdr3_nt: TGTGCCAGCAGTTTACTTAGCGGGGCACAAGAGACCCAGTACTTC

v_call: TRBV19
d_call: TRBD2
clone_size: -
j_call: TRBJ2-7
cdr3_aa: CASSTTGTSGGYEQYF
cdr3_nt: TGTGCCAGTAGTACGACCGGGACTAGCGGGGGGTACGAGCAGTACTTC

v_call: TRBV9
d_call: -
clone_size: -
j_call: TRBJ2-3
cdr3_aa: CASSVDRWGRRDSTDTQYF
cdr3_nt: TGTGCCAGCAGCGTAGACCGCTGGGGCCGGAGAGATAGCACAGATACGCAGTATTTT

v_call: TRBV19
d_call: TRBD1
clone_size: once
j_call: TRBJ1-2
cdr3_aa: CASSTPRTGEFDGYTF
cdr3_nt: TGTGCCAGTAGTACCCCCCGGACAGGGGAGTTTGATGGCTACACCTTC